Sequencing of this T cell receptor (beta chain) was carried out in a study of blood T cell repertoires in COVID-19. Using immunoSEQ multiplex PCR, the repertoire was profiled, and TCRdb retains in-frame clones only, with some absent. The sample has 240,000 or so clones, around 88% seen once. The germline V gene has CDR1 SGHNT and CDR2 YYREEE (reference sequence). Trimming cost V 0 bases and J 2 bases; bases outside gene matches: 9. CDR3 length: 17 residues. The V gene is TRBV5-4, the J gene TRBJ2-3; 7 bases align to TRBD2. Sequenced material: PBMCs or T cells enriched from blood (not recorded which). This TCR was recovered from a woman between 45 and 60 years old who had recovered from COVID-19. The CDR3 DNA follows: TGTGCCAGCAGCTTGGCTAGCGGCCCCCCGGCCACAGATACGCAGTATTTT. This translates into CASSLASGPPATDTQYF.